These 4 T cell receptor beta chains share one sample of origin, sequenced in a study of graft-versus-host responses after intestinal transplantation. Antigens of these TCRs are unknown. Only in-frame clones appear in the TCRdb table, and some are missing; sequencing was by immunoSEQ multiplex PCR. This repertoire shows tens of thousands of clones, over 85% found once; its top ten account for more than 0.3%. This specimen was unstimulated CD4+ T cells sorted from spleen or lymph node cells, taken before intestinal transplant. These receptors were obtained from a human donor who received an intestinal transplant.

The chain employs TRBV30 and TRBJ1-4; no clear D gene. V was cut by 0 bases and J by 6 bases, with 26 bases left in between. This CDR3 has 19 residues. Looked up from germline, CDR1 is GTSNPN and CDR2 is SVGIG (reference sequence). CDR3 bases: TGTGCCTGGAGTGTAGGGTGGTTTCCGTCCCCTAAAAATGATGAAAAACTGTTTTTT. It codes for CAWSVGWFPSPKNDEKLFF.

The gene calls are TRBV28 and TRBJ2-7; weak D call: TRBD2 (6 bases). Germline CDR1 and CDR2: MDHEN and SYDVKM. The CDR3 spans 14 residues. Trimming left V 4 bases short and J 0 bases short, with 10 bases between. CDR3 coding DNA: TGTGCCAGCAGTTCGGGGGACCGCTCCTACGAGCAGTACTTC. It translates to CASSSGDRSYEQYF.

The V call is TRBV10-3, the J call TRBJ2-7, with TRBD2 matching 7 bases. This CDR3 spans 13 amino acids. Trimming took 5 bases from V and 4 from J; bases not matched to a gene: 5. CDR1 and CDR2 (germline): ENHRY, SYGVKD. In DNA form, the CDR3 reads TGTGCCATCAGTACGGGTAGCGGGTACGAGCAGTACTTC. It codes for CAISTGSGYEQYF.

The chain carries TRBV19 and TRBJ1-5, with 7 bases that match TRBD1. V trimming: 4 bases; J trimming: 4 bases; junction bases outside the gene matches: 7. The CDR3 totals 15 residues. CDR1 LNHDA and CDR2 SQIVND come from the germline V gene (reference sequence). The CDR3 loop reads CASSKAGTVNQPQHF. As DNA, the CDR3 is TGTGCCAGTAGTAAGGCCGGGACAGTAAATCAGCCCCAGCATTTT. The full variable domain, in which reference TRBV19 and TRBJ1-5 provide the parts outside the CDR3, is DGGITQSPKYLFRKEGQNVTLSCEQNLNHDAMYWYRQDPGQGLRLIYYSQIVNDFQKGDIAEGYSVSREKKESFPLTVTSAQKNPTAFYLCASSKAGTVNQPQHFGDGTRLSIL.